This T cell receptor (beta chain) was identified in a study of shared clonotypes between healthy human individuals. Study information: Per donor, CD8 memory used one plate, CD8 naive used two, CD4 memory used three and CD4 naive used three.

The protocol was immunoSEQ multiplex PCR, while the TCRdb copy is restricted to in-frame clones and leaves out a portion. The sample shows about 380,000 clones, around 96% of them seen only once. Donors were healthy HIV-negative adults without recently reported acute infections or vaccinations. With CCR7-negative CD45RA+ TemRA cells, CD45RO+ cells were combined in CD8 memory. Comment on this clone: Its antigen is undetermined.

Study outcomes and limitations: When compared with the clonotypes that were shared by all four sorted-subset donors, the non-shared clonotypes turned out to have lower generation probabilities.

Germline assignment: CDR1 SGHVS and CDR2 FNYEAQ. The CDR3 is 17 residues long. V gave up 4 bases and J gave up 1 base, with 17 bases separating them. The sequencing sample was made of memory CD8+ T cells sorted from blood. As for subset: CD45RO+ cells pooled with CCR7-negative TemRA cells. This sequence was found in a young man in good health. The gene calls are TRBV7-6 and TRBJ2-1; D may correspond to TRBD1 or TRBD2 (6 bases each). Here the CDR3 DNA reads TGTGCCAGCAGCTCTACTTTACGGGGGCGGTCCTACAATGAGCAGTTCTTC. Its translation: CASSSTLRGRSYNEQFF.